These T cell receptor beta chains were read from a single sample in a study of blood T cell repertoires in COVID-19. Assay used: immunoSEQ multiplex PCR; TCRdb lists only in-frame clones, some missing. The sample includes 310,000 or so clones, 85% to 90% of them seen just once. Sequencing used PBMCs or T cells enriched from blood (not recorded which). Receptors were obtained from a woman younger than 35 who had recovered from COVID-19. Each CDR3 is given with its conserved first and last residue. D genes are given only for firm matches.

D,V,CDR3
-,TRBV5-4,CASSSQAEQYF
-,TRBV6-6,CASSPSSLQETQYF
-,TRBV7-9,CASSVRGSVAEAFF
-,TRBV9,CASSVATGIYGYTF
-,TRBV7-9,CASSLRTTGRETQYF
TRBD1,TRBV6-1,CASSGRAGGPQPQHF
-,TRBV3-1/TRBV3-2,CASSHTWGGTEAFF
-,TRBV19,CASRDGAFQHYGYTF
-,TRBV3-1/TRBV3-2,CASSQDWAGVGTYEQYF
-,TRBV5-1,CASSRGLSTEAFF
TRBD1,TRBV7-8,CASSRTTGLQPQHF
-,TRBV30,CAWSTQEDTEAFF
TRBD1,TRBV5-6,CASSVNHRGPSYGYTF
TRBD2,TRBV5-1,CASSPSGISSYEQYF
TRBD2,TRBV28,CANSAPYYQAGGRDTQYF
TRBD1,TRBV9,CASSEGTGGNQPQHF
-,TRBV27,CASSSGNTEAFF
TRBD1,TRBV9,CASSRQGIGPQHF
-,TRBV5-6,CASSWTTYEQYF
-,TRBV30,CAWSILTGSYEQYF
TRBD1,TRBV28,CASSYKGAYGYTF
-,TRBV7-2,CASKLSSNGELFF
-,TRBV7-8,CASSFGQSSGNTIYF
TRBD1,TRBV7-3,CASSRRQGDYGYTF
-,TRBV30,CAWSVEGVGNTEAFF
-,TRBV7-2,CASSRDRNTEAFF
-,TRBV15,CATSGYRNTEAFF
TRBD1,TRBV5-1,CASSPGGQGVTLNTEAFF
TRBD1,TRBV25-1,CASSDSWTGDNSPLHF
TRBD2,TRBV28,CASKDTSRGLAKETQYF
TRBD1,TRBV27,CASSSPGQVNTEAFF
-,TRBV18,CASSPGAPRQSQDGYTF